Listed below are T cell receptor beta chains from one sample, sequenced in a study of T-cell reconstitution after alpha-beta-depleted transplantation in children. Each CDR3 protein is one row after TCRdb ran MiXCR on the PCR reads. The sample has about 460,000 distinct CDR3 sequences, 12% seen once; the top ten hold about 5%. Sequences were derived from PBMCs from the stem cell graft donor, sampled from the stem cell graft. The source of these receptors is a human donor who donated a stem cell graft to a child with combined immunodeficiency. CDR3s include the opening cysteine and the closing phenylalanine or tryptophan. D genes are given only for firm matches. Clone sizes are given selectively: once, few, many, or a class where the clone is expanded.

>-|-|TRBV7-9|TRBJ2-1
CASSPRGRDEQFF
TGTGCCAGCAGCCCCAGAGGGCGGGATGAGCAGTTCTTC
>many|-|TRBV12-3/TRBV12-4|TRBJ1-4
CASARTREKLFF
TGTGCCAGCGCCAGGACGCGCGAAAAACTGTTTTTT
>few|TRBD1|TRBV27|TRBJ1-5
CASSFLQARGTQHF
TGTGCCAGCAGTTTTTTACAGGCCAGGGGGACCCAGCATTTT
>-|-|TRBV30|TRBJ1-5
CAWSVVRGSVAISNQPQHF
TGTGCCTGGAGTGTGGTCCGGGGCTCGGTCGCAATTAGCAATCAGCCCCAGCATTTT
>many|-|TRBV12-3/TRBV12-4|TRBJ1-5
CASSFDSNQPQHF
TGCGCCAGCAGCTTTGATAGCAATCAGCCCCAGCATTTT
>few|TRBD2|TRBV12-3/TRBV12-4|TRBJ2-7
CASSPRTSGIVEQYF
TGTGCCAGCAGTCCACGGACTAGCGGGATAGTCGAGCAGTACTTC
>-|TRBD1|TRBV7-2|TRBJ2-1
CASSLGQSVNEQFF
TGTGCCAGCAGCTTGGGACAGTCCGTCAATGAGCAGTTCTTC
>few|TRBD1|TRBV7-2|TRBJ2-7
CASSPLGTALSEQYF
TGTGCCAGCAGCCCCCTCGGGACAGCTTTGTCCGAGCAGTACTTC
>few|TRBD2|TRBV7-9|TRBJ2-1
CASSSDAGTSGENEQFF
TGTGCCAGCAGCTCCGACGCCGGGACTAGCGGGGAGAATGAGCAGTTCTTC
>-|-|TRBV3-1|TRBJ1-2
CASSQEGQPYGYTF
TGTGCCAGCAGCCAAGAGGGGCAACCTTATGGCTACACCTTC
>few|-|TRBV6-1|TRBJ1-6
CASRALQALGDNSPLHF
TGTGCCAGCAGAGCACTCCAGGCCCTAGGAGATAATTCACCCCTCCACTTT
>-|-|TRBV9|TRBJ2-5
CASSVSPRGGGGSETQYF
TGTGCCAGCAGCGTATCGCCCCGAGGAGGGGGAGGAAGCGAGACCCAGTACTTC
>many|-|TRBV2|TRBJ2-7
CASSVARTEQYF
TGTGCCAGCAGCGTTGCCCGTACAGAGCAGTACTTC
>-|-|TRBV2|TRBJ1-2
CASSHRQRWGYTF
TGTGCCAGCAGTCACCGACAACGATGGGGCTACACCTTC
>-|-|TRBV6-6|TRBJ2-4
CASSFPGIQYF
TGTGCCAGCAGTTTTCCGGGCATTCAGTACTTC
>-|-|TRBV9|TRBJ2-1
CASSVHGDNEQFF
TGTGCCAGCAGCGTTCATGGAGACAATGAGCAGTTCTTC
>many|-|TRBV28|TRBJ2-2
CASSTHQEGGRQNTGELFF
TGTGCCAGCAGTACCCACCAGGAAGGGGGGCGACAGAACACCGGGGAGCTGTTTTTT
>-|-|TRBV5-1|TRBJ1-6
CASSFDGPYNSPLHF
TGCGCCAGCAGCTTCGATGGGCCCTATAATTCACCCCTCCACTTT
>many|-|TRBV12-3/TRBV12-4|TRBJ2-1
CASSYGVGGGNEQFF
TGTGCCAGCAGTTACGGAGTTGGTGGGGGCAATGAGCAGTTCTTC